The 28 T cell receptor beta chains listed next were all sequenced from one sample in a study of T cells in Graves' hyperthyroidism and ophthalmopathy (dated by TCRdb to the late 2010s). The method behind the library was multiplex PCR. The reads were generated on an Illumina HiSeq 2000. The TCR beta CDR3 regions were amplified from the RNA transcripts. The TCR CDR3 was subjected to a first round of RT-PCR using the HTBI primer set and the Qiagen OneStep RT-PCR kit. TCRdb cleaned the public reads at Q25 with fastp, built clones with MiXCR and kept in-frame beta chains. Each entry merges the rows of one CDR3 protein and shows their most common DNA and genes. Present in this sample are 400,000 or so distinct CDR3 sequences, more than 13% of which were seen just once. Approximately 29% of the sample belongs to the ten largest clones. The sample was blood. All receptors derive from a man aged 50-60 years with Graves' ophthalmopathy.

This clonotype was counted many times. The chain uses TRBV20-1 and TRBJ2-7; 8 nucleotides agree with TRBD2. Germline CDR1 and CDR2: DFQATT and SNEGSKA (reference sequence). The CDR3 spans 15 residues. The CDR3 sequence: CSVLEVSGSLSEQYF. CDR3 sequence (DNA): TGCAGCGTTCTAGAGGTGAGCGGGAGCCTTTCCGAGCAGTACTTC.

This chain joins TRBV19 and TRBJ2-2; D not resolved. The CDR3 has 16 amino acids. V was trimmed by 5 bases and J by 7 bases, leaving 20 bases between them. Germline CDR1 reads LNHDA; CDR2 reads SQIVND (reference sequence). Written as DNA, the CDR3 is TGTGCCAGTAGTGTGGATGCGATGCCCGTCAACGGGGAGCTGTTTTTT. It is translated as CASSVDAMPVNGELFF.

Comments on this clonotype: One junction end does not reproduce the germline sequence, and a read error may be involved. The chain combines TRBV24-1 with TRBJ2-3, with D possibly TRBD2 on 6 matching bases. The CDR3 runs to 14 residues. CDR1 KGHDR and CDR2 SFDVKD come from the germline V gene. CDR3 sequence reads: CATSDHPIADKQYF. The CDR3 DNA reads TGTGCCACCAGTGATCACCCGATAGCGGATAAGCAGTATTTT.

In its sample, this clonotype was seen many times. The chain combines TRBV2 with TRBJ1-4; D may be TRBD1 (6 bases). Germline assignment: CDR1 SNHLY and CDR2 FYNNEI. The CDR3 spans 15 residues. V was trimmed by 6 bases and J by 0 bases, leaving 11 bases between them. The CDR3: CASRRGGATNEKLFF. The CDR3 DNA reads TGTGCCAGCAGGCGAGGGGGGGCAACTAATGAAAAACTGTTTTTT.

This chain connects TRBV7-9 to TRBJ2-1; D could derive from TRBD1 or TRBD2 (6 bases each). Trimming took off 1 base at V and 8 bases at J, with 18 bases between the two ends. In germline, CDR1 is SEHNR, CDR2 FQNEAQ (reference sequence). This CDR3 region has 16 residues. DNA of the CDR3: TGTGCCAGCAGCTTAGGGGGAAGGGGGGCTGGGGATGAGCAGTTCTTC. It encodes CASSLGGRGAGDEQFF. Full variable domain (outside the CDR3, taken from reference TRBV7-9 and TRBJ2-1): DTGVSQNPRHKITKRGQNVTFRCDPISEHNRLYWYRQTLGQGPEFLTYFQNEAQLEKSRLLSDRFSAERPKGSFSTLEIQRTEQGDSAMYLCASSLGGRGAGDEQFFGPGTRLTVL.

This clonotype came up many times. The chain combines TRBV11-2 with TRBJ2-3; TRBD2 aligns across 7 bases. Germline values: CDR1 SGHAT, CDR2 FQNNGV. Losses at the gene ends were 3 bases for V and 6 bases for J; bases not matched to a gene: 6. The CDR3 runs 14 residues. The CDR3 nucleotides are TGTGCCAGCAGCTTGGATCCCGGGAGGGATACGCAGTATTTT. Translating gives CASSLDPGRDTQYF.

This clonotype was counted at least ten times. This chain uses TRBV7-2 with TRBJ2-7, with D maybe TRBD1 (5 bases). The germline V gene has CDR1 SGHTA and CDR2 FQGNSA. Trimming removed 2 bases at V and 5 bases at J, with 13 bases between. CDR3 length: 14 amino acids. The CDR3 coding sequence is TGTGCCAGCAGCTTATCGACAGCCTTACACGAGCAGTACTTC. Translation: CASSLSTALHEQYF.

There are a few counts of this clonotype. The chain recombines TRBV5-8 with TRBJ1-1, with 8 bases identical to TRBD1. The CDR3 covers 13 residues. Germline trimming cut 7 bases from V and 5 bases from J; bases unmatched to any gene: 7. Germline CDR1 and CDR2: SGHTS and YDEGEE. CDR3 sequence (DNA): TGTGCCAGCGGCGACAGGGGAGGTACTGAAGCTTTCTTT. Translation gives CASGDRGGTEAFF.

The chain is built from TRBV19 and TRBJ2-2; 12 nucleotides align to TRBD2. Losses at the gene ends were 4 bases for V and 10 bases for J; bases not matched to a gene: 19. This CDR3 spans 19 amino acids. CDR1 is LNHDA and CDR2 is SQIVND in the germline V gene (reference sequence). CDR3 in amino acids: CASSTTGVLAGGFREELFF. For the CDR3, the DNA is TGTGCCAGTAGTACCACAGGTGTACTAGCGGGAGGTTTTAGAGAGGAGCTGTTTTTT.

There are a few counts of this clonotype. This sequence joins TRBV29-1 and TRBJ1-4; weak D call: TRBD1 (5 bases). Germline V gene data show CDR1 as SQVTM and CDR2 as ANQGSEA. The V gene lost 0 bases and the J gene lost 5 bases, with 16 bases spanning the gap. The CDR3 has 16 residues. The CDR3 DNA sequence: TGCAGCGTTGAAGATCTTAACGAGGGACCGAATGAAAAACTGTTTTTT. This translates into CSVEDLNEGPNEKLFF.

This clonotype came up many times. The J gene is TRBJ2-1, the V gene TRBV3-1; the D gene is possibly TRBD2 (5 bases). Deletions cut 3 bases from V and 0 bases from J, with 15 bases between. This CDR3 spans 17 amino acids. Germline CDR1 LGHDT, CDR2 YNNKEL (reference sequence). The DNA of the CDR3 is TGTGCCAGCAGCCACAACTTTGGCGGAGGCTCCTACAATGAGCAGTTCTTC. Its translation is CASSHNFGGGSYNEQFF.

This clonotype was picked up a small number of times. The CDR3 nucleotides are TGTGCCAGCAGCTTAAATGGCATTGACAATCAGCCCCAGCATTTT. As protein: CASSLNGIDNQPQHF. The chain carries TRBV7-8 and TRBJ1-5; D is unresolved. There are 15 residues in the CDR3. Trimming took off 2 bases at V and 3 bases at J, with 11 bases between the two ends. The germline gives CDR1 SGHVS, CDR2 FQNEAQ.

A word on this clonotype: The germline gene is not matched at one end of the junction; a read error may be the cause. V and J are TRBV11-1 and TRBJ2-2, with D maybe TRBD2 (5 bases). The CDR3 extends over 15 amino acids. CDR1 is SGHAT, CDR2 FQDESV, per germline (reference sequence). The CDR3 reads CASSFFRSGTGELLF. For the CDR3, the DNA is TGTGCCAGCAGCTTTTTCCGGTCCGGCACCGGGGAGCTGCTTTTT.

This clonotype occurred many times. The chain employs TRBV20-1 and TRBJ2-1; D unclear. This CDR3 has 13 residues. Between the trimmed V and J ends, which lost 6 bases and 0 bases, there was a span of 9 bases. Germline lookup yields CDR1 DFQATT and CDR2 SNEGSKA (reference sequence). In DNA form, the CDR3 reads TGCAGTGCAGGCCCTAGCTCCTACAATGAGCAGTTCTTC. Translated: CSAGPSSYNEQFF.

This clonotype was observed at least ten times. The CDR3 sequence: CASSLRDTNYGYTF. The DNA of the CDR3 is TGTGCCAGCAGTCTCAGGGACACTAACTATGGCTACACCTTC. The V gene is TRBV7-2, the J gene TRBJ1-2, with D perhaps TRBD1 (6 bases). CDR3 size: 14 residues. CDR1 SGHTA and CDR2 FQGNSA come from the germline V gene. V lost 6 bases, J lost 0 bases, and 11 bases lay in between.

The chain couples TRBV19 to TRBJ1-5; D is perhaps TRBD1 (5 bases). Trimming removed 3 bases at V and 0 bases at J, with 27 bases between. Germline values: CDR1 LNHDA, CDR2 SQIVND (reference sequence). This CDR3 has 21 residues. The CDR3 nucleotides are TGTGCCAGTAGTATGTCTCCGCCCAGGACAAATGGGCCTTATAGCAATCAGCCCCAGCATTTT. This codes for CASSMSPPRTNGPYSNQPQHF.

This chain connects TRBV5-1 to TRBJ1-4; D gene uncertain. V lost 0 bases to trimming and J lost 0 bases, with 6 bases between them. Germline V CDR1 and CDR2: SGHRS, YFSETQ. CDR3 length equals 15 residues. In nucleotides, the CDR3 is TGCGCCAGCAGCTTGGTTGGATCAACTAATGAAAAACTGTTTTTT. Its translation: CASSLVGSTNEKLFF.

There are many counts of this clonotype. J is TRBJ2-1 and V is TRBV7-6; D remains unclear. The length of the CDR3 is 17 residues. Trimming took off 1 base at V and 2 bases at J, with 15 bases between the two ends. The germline V gene encodes CDR1 SGHVS and CDR2 FNYEAQ. CDR3 in DNA: TGTGCCAGCAGCTTAGAATCCGTGATAGGACCCTACAATGAGCAGTTCTTC. The encoded protein is CASSLESVIGPYNEQFF.

This clonotype was observed a handful of times. V usage is TRBV12-3 or TRBV12-4 and J usage is TRBJ1-1; D may be TRBD1 (6 bases). The CDR3 spans 14 residues. V was pared by 5 bases and J by 1 base, with 11 bases between. CDR3 amino acids: CASSGRDKNTEAFF. The CDR3 DNA reads as TGTGCCAGCAGTGGCCGGGACAAGAACACTGAAGCTTTCTTT.

This clonotype showed up many times. The rearrangement uses TRBV30 and TRBJ2-7, with D possibly TRBD1 on 6 matching bases. V lost 0 bases, J lost 4 bases, and 13 bases lay in between. In germline, CDR1 is GTSNPN, CDR2 SVGIG (reference sequence). This CDR3 has 14 residues. The chain's CDR3 is CAWSVGGIMYEQYF. The CDR3, as DNA: TGTGCCTGGAGTGTAGGGGGTATTATGTACGAGCAGTACTTC.

This clonotype was detected many times. This chain uses TRBV20-1 with TRBJ2-5, with D unclear. V gave up 5 bases and J gave up 1 base, with 11 bases separating them. Germline CDR1 reads DFQATT; CDR2 reads SNEGSKA (reference sequence). The CDR3 spans 13 residues. CDR3 coding DNA: TGCAGTGCTGAAATGAGAGGCCAAGAGACCCAGTACTTC. Its protein product is CSAEMRGQETQYF.

This clonotype was found many times. The V and J genes are TRBV6-1 and TRBJ1-4; maybe TRBD1 (5 bases). Germline CDR1 reads MNHNS; CDR2 reads SASEGT. Trimming removed 6 bases at V and 8 bases at J, with 19 bases between. CDR3 length: 15 residues. This CDR3 reads CASSPDGGYLEKLFF. In DNA form, the CDR3 reads TGTGCCAGCAGCCCGGACGGGGGTTACTTGGAAAAACTGTTTTTT.

This clonotype was observed at least ten times. The chain employs TRBV30 and TRBJ2-1; D possibly corresponds to TRBD2 (5 bases). CDR3 length: 11 amino acids. V was shortened by 4 bases and J by 11 bases, with 12 bases between the two germline ends. Germline V lookup: CDR1 GTSNPN, CDR2 SVGIG (reference sequence). This CDR3 is CAWIGGSQQFF. The DNA of the CDR3 is TGTGCCTGGATTGGAGGTAGCCAGCAGTTCTTC.

This clonotype was seen ten or more times. The chain employs TRBV20-1 and TRBJ2-7; TRBD2 is a possible D gene (6 bases). The CDR3 is 12 residues long. In germline, CDR1 is DFQATT, CDR2 SNEGSKA (reference sequence). The V and J ends lost 6 bases and 5 bases respectively, with 14 bases between them. The CDR3 DNA reads TGCAGTGCGCCAGGACTAACCGACGAGCAGTACTTC. Residues: CSAPGLTDEQYF.

The chain has TRBV29-1 and TRBJ2-7; 10 bases are shared with TRBD2. The DNA end favors TRBJ2-1, so the J call may be wrong. The germline V gene has CDR1 SQVTM and CDR2 ANQGSEA. This CDR3 has 14 residues. CDR3 in DNA: TGCAGCGTTGATGGGGCTAGCGGGAGTTACGAGCAGTTCTTC. It is translated as CSVDGASGSYEQFF.

This clonotype was seen repeatedly, ten times or more. J is TRBJ1-1 and V is TRBV3-1, with D possibly being TRBD1 (5 bases). This CDR3 region has 15 residues. The V end was cut by 2 bases, the J end by 0 bases, with 10 bases between. CDR1 and CDR2 from the germline V gene are LGHDT and YNNKEL (reference sequence). Written as DNA, the CDR3 is TGTGCCAGCAGCCAACAGACAGAGATGAACACTGAAGCTTTCTTT. Residues: CASSQQTEMNTEAFF.

The chain carries TRBV6-2 or TRBV6-3 and TRBJ1-5; D unclear. Germline V gene sequence: CDR1 MNHEY, CDR2 SVGEGT. CDR3 length: 12 residues. Trimming cost V 0 bases and J 6 bases, with 3 bases left between them. The CDR3 DNA follows: TGTGCCAGCAGTTACTCACGTCAGCCCCAGCATTTT. Protein sequence: CASSYSRQPQHF.

The gene calls are TRBV4-2 and TRBJ2-1; the match to TRBD2 covers 8 bases. Per germline, CDR1 LGHNA and CDR2 YNFKEQ. The V and J ends lost 1 base and 3 bases, in that order; junction bases with no gene match: 11. This CDR3 has 18 residues. CDR3 coding DNA: TGTGCCAGCAGCCAAGTCGAGAATAGCGGGGAGTACTACAATGAGCAGTTCTTC. It specifies CASSQVENSGEYYNEQFF.